This is a list of T cell receptor beta chains from one sample in a study of immune heterogeneity within non-small cell lung tumors. TCRdb re-called the multiplex PCR reads with MiXCR, one entry per CDR3 protein. The sample includes approximately 4,400 distinct CDR3 sequences, 20% to 25% seen only once; the top ten take roughly 8.3%. What was sequenced was lung tumor tissue. Receptors were obtained from a man in his 70s with non-small cell lung cancer. Both conserved end residues are trimmed from each CDR3. D genes are given only for firm matches.

>NA|TRBV5-5|TRBJ2-7
ASSLFIQTRGEQY
>TRBD1|TRBV29-1|TRBJ1-2
SVAYRGPQSNYGYT
>NA|TRBV18|TRBJ2-7
ASSPSGSYEQY
>NA|TRBV7-6|TRBJ2-7
ASSLGFRSGYEQY
>TRBD2|TRBV19|TRBJ2-1
ASSAIGGGGSSYNEQF
>TRBD2|TRBV15|TRBJ2-7
ATSRGLAYEQY
>NA|TRBV3-1|TRBJ1-2
ASSNRVRQDGYT
>TRBD2|TRBV9|TRBJ2-3
ASSVAGGGAPRGTDTQY
>TRBD2|TRBV20-1|TRBJ2-7
SARIWGEGYEQY
>NA|TRBV27|TRBJ1-5
ASSFQGRTPQH
>NA|TRBV28|TRBJ1-2
ASTAGVSNYGYT
>TRBD1|TRBV18|TRBJ1-6
ASSPMTGVNNSPLH
>NA|TRBV12-3/TRBV12-4|TRBJ1-4
ASREDGGINEKLF
>NA|TRBV19|TRBJ1-5
ASSEDSAYSNQPQH
>NA|TRBV15|TRBJ1-5
ATSRDDGQLNQPQH
>TRBD2|TRBV10-3|TRBJ2-7
AISEGLADLSYEQY
>TRBD2|TRBV15|TRBJ2-1
ATSFFSGGAKNEQF
>NA|TRBV20-1|TRBJ1-3
SASDGGAGNIIY
>TRBD2|TRBV28|TRBJ2-7
ASSSPSGTYEQY
>NA|TRBV4-1|TRBJ2-6
ASSQDSGVSPSGANVLT
>TRBD1|TRBV20-1|TRBJ1-6
SASNRLGGQGGSSPLH
>NA|TRBV11-2|TRBJ2-1
ASSLDGGPLSEQF
>NA|TRBV20-1|TRBJ2-5
SADRTQETQY
>NA|TRBV19|TRBJ1-5
ASNYGGDQPQH
>NA|TRBV6-4|TRBJ2-3
ASSDGQNTQY
>TRBD2|TRBV19|TRBJ2-1
ASRYTRAGGVGEQF
>NA|TRBV19|TRBJ2-5
ASSILAGRETQY
>NA|TRBV6-4|TRBJ2-5
ASSDGVGETQY
>NA|TRBV2|TRBJ2-2
ASSRRAPGTPMGGELF
>NA|TRBV6-9|TRBJ2-2
ASIQAGVSRNTGELF
>NA|TRBV24-1|TRBJ1-2
ATSDDYGYT